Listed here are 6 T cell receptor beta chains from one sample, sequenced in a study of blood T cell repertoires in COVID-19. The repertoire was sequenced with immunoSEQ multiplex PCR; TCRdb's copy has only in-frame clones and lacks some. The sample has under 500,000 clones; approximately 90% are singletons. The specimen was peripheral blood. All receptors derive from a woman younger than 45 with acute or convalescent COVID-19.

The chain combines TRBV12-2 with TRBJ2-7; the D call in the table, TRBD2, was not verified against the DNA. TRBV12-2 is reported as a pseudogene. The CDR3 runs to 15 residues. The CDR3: CASRFEIYSYYEQYF. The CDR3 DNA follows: TGTGCAAGTCGCTTTGAAATCTACTCCTACTACGAGCAGTACTTC.

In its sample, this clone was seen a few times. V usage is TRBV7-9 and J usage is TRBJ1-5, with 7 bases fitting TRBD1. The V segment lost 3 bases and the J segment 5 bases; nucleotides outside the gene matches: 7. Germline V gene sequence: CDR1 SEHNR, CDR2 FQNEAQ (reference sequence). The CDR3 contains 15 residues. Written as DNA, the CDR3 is TGTGCCAGCAGCTTCTCGACAGGGTCGGATCAGCCCCAGCATTTT. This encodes CASSFSTGSDQPQHF.

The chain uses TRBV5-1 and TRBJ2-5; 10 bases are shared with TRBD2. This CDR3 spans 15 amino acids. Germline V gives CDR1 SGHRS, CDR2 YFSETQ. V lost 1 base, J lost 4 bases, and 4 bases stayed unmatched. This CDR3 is CASSLSGGAGETQYF. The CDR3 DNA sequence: TGCGCCAGCAGCTTGAGCGGGGGGGCAGGAGAGACCCAGTACTTC.

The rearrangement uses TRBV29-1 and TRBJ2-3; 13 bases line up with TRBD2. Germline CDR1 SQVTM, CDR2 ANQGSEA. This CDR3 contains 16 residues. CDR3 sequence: CSAVLAGGQRADTQYF. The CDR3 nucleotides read TGCAGTGCCGTACTAGCGGGGGGGCAGAGAGCAGATACGCAGTATTTT.

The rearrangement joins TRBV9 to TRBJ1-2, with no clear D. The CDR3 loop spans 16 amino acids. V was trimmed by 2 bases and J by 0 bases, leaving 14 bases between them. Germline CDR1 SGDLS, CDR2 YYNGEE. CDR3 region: CASSVHGSETNYGYTF. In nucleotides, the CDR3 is TGTGCCAGCAGCGTTCACGGGAGTGAGACTAACTATGGCTACACCTTC.

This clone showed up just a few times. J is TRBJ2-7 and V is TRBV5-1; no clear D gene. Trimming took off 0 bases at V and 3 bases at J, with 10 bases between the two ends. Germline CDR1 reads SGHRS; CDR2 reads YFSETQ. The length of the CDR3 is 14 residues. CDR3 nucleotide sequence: TGCGCCAGCAGCTTGGGTTCAGGCTTCTACGAGCAGTACTTC. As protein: CASSLGSGFYEQYF.